The 3 T cell receptor beta chains given below trace back to one sample, sequenced in a study of T-cell memory formation after mild COVID-19. Using its own MiXCR run on the 5' RACE reads, TCRdb lists one record per CDR3 protein. The repertoire includes hundreds of thousands of distinct CDR3 sequences, approximately 20% of them detected once, and 20% to 25% sits in the top ten. Sequenced input: PBMCs or a T cell subset sorted from them (not recorded which). The receptor set was obtained from a man aged 18 to 29 who had mild COVID-19 (a few samples of this study predate the infection). Cell type and time point are not known.

The V gene is TRBV10-3, the J gene TRBJ1-1, with 8 positions matching TRBD1. The germline CDR1 and CDR2 sequences are ENHRY and SYGVKD. The CDR3 consists of 14 residues. With 10 bases clipped from V and 0 bases from J, the junction kept 7 bases outside the gene matches. In DNA form, the CDR3 reads TGTGCCACCAAGGGACAGGCAATGAACACTGAAGCTTTCTTT. Encoded protein: CATKGQAMNTEAFF.

The V gene is TRBV7-2, the J gene TRBJ1-2; TRBD1 matches 7 bases. The CDR3 extends over 15 amino acids. Per the germline V gene, CDR1 is SGHTA and CDR2 is FQGNSA. V shed 5 bases, J shed 2 bases, and the junction held 8 bases outside the gene matches. CDR3 sequence reads: CASSPEGASNYGYTF. DNA of the CDR3: TGTGCCAGCAGCCCAGAGGGGGCTAGCAACTATGGCTACACCTTC.

The chain carries TRBV7-2 and TRBJ2-7; D not resolved. Germline values: CDR1 SGHTA, CDR2 FQGNSA. This CDR3 contains 13 residues. V gave up 2 bases and J gave up 2 bases, with 7 bases separating them. CDR3: CASSLTSAYEQYF. Written as DNA, the CDR3 is TGTGCCAGCAGCTTAACTTCCGCCTACGAGCAGTACTTC.